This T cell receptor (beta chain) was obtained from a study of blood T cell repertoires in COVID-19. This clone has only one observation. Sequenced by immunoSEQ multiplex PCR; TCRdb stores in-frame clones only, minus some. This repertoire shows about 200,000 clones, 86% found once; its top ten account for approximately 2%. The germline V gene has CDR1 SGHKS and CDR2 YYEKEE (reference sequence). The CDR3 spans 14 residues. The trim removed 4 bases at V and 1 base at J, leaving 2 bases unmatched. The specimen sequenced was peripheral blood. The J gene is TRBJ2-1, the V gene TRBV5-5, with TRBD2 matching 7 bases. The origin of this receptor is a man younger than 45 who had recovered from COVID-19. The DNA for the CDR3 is TGTGCCAGCAGCCGTAGCGGGTCCTACAATGAGCAGTTCTTC. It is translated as CASSRSGSYNEQFF.